This T cell receptor (beta chain) originates from a study of T cells of healthy individuals. The germline V gene has CDR1 DFQATT and CDR2 SNEGSKA (reference sequence). Trimming took 3 bases from V and 4 from J; bases not matched to a gene: 8. The CDR3 loop spans 15 amino acids. TCRdb ran MiXCR on the 5' RACE reads and lists one entry per CDR3 protein. The table includes around 63,000 distinct CDR3 sequences, 15% to 20% detected once. The chain carries TRBV20-1 and TRBJ2-7, with 11 bases that match TRBD2. This sequence originates from a human donor in good health. The CDR3 DNA sequence: TGCAGTGCTAGGGCTACTAGCGGGAGTTCGTACGAGCAGTACTTC. Translation gives CSARATSGSSYEQYF.